This entry describes one TCR beta chain. Its antigen is unknown. This entry is derived from a study of cytomegalovirus exposure and HLA in healthy donors. Study observations and caveats: TCR sequences were mostly rare, though some public TCRs occurred in many donors. An analysis was carried out at a later point. It showed that HLA-associated TCR beta chains were more clonally expanded than equally common non-associated chains.

In germline, CDR1 is SGHDT, CDR2 YYEEEE. V gave up 1 base and J gave up 9 bases, with 14 bases separating them. The CDR3 consists of 14 residues. A multiplex PCR was run with 60 Vbeta primers and 13 Jbeta primers. The repertoire was sequenced with immunoSEQ multiplex PCR; TCRdb's copy has only in-frame clones and lacks some. The repertoire holds under 90,000 clones, 77% seen once, with roughly 3% in the top ten. Sequencing input: PBMCs. This TCR was recovered from a man aged 50-59 years in good health and CMV-seropositive. J is TRBJ1-5 and V is TRBV5-6, with a tentative D call TRBD1 (6 bases). Here the CDR3 DNA reads TGTGCCAGCAGCTTGTACGACAGGATGGGGCCCCAGCATTTT. This sequence encodes CASSLYDRMGPQHF.